A single sample gave rise to the 32 T cell receptor beta chains below, sequenced in a study of blood T cell repertoires in COVID-19. Data came from immunoSEQ multiplex PCR; TCRdb stores just in-frame clones and leaves some out. The table has roughly 230,000 clones, about 90% seen once. Sequenced: peripheral blood. These receptors were obtained from a woman aged 55-75 years with COVID-19, enrolled during active disease.

In DNA form, the CDR3 reads TGCGCCAGCAGCTTGAGGGACAGGGGCCTCGGAAACACTGAAGCTTTCTTT. Translating it yields CASSLRDRGLGNTEAFF. This chain connects TRBV5-1 to TRBJ1-1; 10 nucleotides match TRBD1. This CDR3 contains 17 residues. J was trimmed by 2 bases and V by 1 base; bases with no gene match: 8. CDR1 SGHRS and CDR2 YFSETQ come from the germline V gene.

The chain joins TRBV2 to TRBJ1-6; 7 nucleotides match TRBD1. J was trimmed by 5 bases and V by 8 bases; bases with no gene match: 9. From germline, CDR1 is SNHLY and CDR2 FYNNEI. This CDR3 contains 15 residues. The chain's CDR3 is CASLEGAGNNSPLHF. In DNA, the CDR3 is TGTGCCAGCTTAGAGGGGGCTGGCAATAATTCACCCCTCCACTTT.

This chain links TRBV18 with TRBJ1-5; D may be TRBD1 (6 bases). V shed 2 bases and J shed 3 bases, with 14 bases lying between them. Germline V gives CDR1 KGHSH, CDR2 LQKENI. The CDR3 consists of 16 residues. Here the CDR3 DNA reads TGTGCCAGCTCACCAAACGCCAGGGGTTCCAATCAGCCCCAGCATTTT. Translation: CASSPNARGSNQPQHF.

The chain combines TRBV18 with TRBJ1-4, with a weak D call TRBD1 (6 bases). Per germline, CDR1 KGHSH and CDR2 LQKENI. This CDR3 spans 14 amino acids. Deletions cut 3 bases from V and 4 bases from J, with 9 bases between. CDR3 nucleotide sequence: TGTGCCAGCTCACCCAGGGGTGTTAATGAAAAACTGTTTTTT. Encoded protein: CASSPRGVNEKLFF.

The J gene is TRBJ1-2, the V gene TRBV7-2, with TRBD1 as a possible D gene (5 bases). The CDR3 extends over 17 amino acids. Trimming shortened V by 5 bases and J by 5 bases, and 24 bases separated the two germline ends. CDR1 is SGHTA, CDR2 FQGNSA, per germline. CDR3 sequence: CASSPRPGLTPSYGYTF. CDR3 nucleotide sequence: TGTGCCAGCAGCCCACGGCCAGGGCTGACTCCTTCGTATGGCTACACCTTC. The variable domain in full, with the rest retrieved from reference TRBV7-2 and TRBJ1-2, is GAGVSQSPSNKVTEKGKDVELRCDPISGHTALYWYRQSLGQGLEFLIYFQGNSAPDKSGLPSDRFSAERTGGSVSTLTIQRTQQEDSAVYLCASSPRPGLTPSYGYTFGSGTRLTVV.

The chain couples TRBV15 to TRBJ1-2; 8 positions match TRBD1. Germline lookup yields CDR1 LNHNV and CDR2 YYDKDF (reference sequence). V shed 6 bases, J shed 4 bases, and the junction held 7 bases outside the gene matches. The CDR3 contains 14 residues. The CDR3: CATSLQGDSYGYTF. In DNA, the CDR3 is TGTGCCACCAGTCTACAGGGGGATAGCTATGGCTACACCTTC.

The V and J genes are TRBV2 and TRBJ1-5, with a tentative D call TRBD1 (5 bases). Germline V gene data show CDR1 as SNHLY and CDR2 as FYNNEI. V dropped 4 bases and J dropped 3 bases, with 10 bases sitting between them. The CDR3 runs 14 residues. CDR3 DNA: TGTGCCAGCAGTGTTTACAGGCTCAATCAGCCCCAGCATTTT. It yields the protein CASSVYRLNQPQHF.

The chain is built from TRBV29-1 and TRBJ2-7; D might be TRBD1 (6 bases). CDR3 length: 16 residues. The V end lost 4 bases, the J end lost 1 base, and 20 bases lay between the germline ends. The germline gives CDR1 SQVTM, CDR2 ANQGSEA. The CDR3 sequence is CSVATGATYSSYEQYF. CDR3 bases: TGCAGCGTTGCGACAGGCGCCACCTATTCATCCTACGAGCAGTACTTC.

The gene calls are TRBV5-1 and TRBJ2-3; TRBD1 agrees at 10 bases. Germline trimming cut 2 bases from V and 6 bases from J; bases unmatched to any gene: 12. The CDR3 extends over 17 amino acids. Germline lookup yields CDR1 SGHRS and CDR2 YFSETQ. The CDR3 coding sequence is TGCGCCAGCAGCTTCGGGACAGGGGACACGGGTTTGGATACGCAGTATTTT. Translating it yields CASSFGTGDTGLDTQYF.

The V gene is TRBV14, the J gene TRBJ2-7; 7 bases match TRBD2. V lost 1 base to trimming and J lost 0 bases; unmatched junction nucleotides: 6. In germline, CDR1 is SGHDN, CDR2 FVKESK. CDR3 length: 16 residues. The CDR3 is CASSQGRGSSSYEQYF. The CDR3 DNA reads as TGTGCCAGCAGCCAAGGGCGGGGGAGTAGCTCCTACGAGCAGTACTTC.

The rearrangement joins TRBV2 to TRBJ2-7, with 7 bases fitting TRBD1. The V and J ends lost 2 bases and 3 bases, in that order; junction bases with no gene match: 7. The length of the CDR3 is 15 residues. CDR1 is SNHLY and CDR2 is FYNNEI in the germline V gene. The CDR3 region is CASSEQTGRFYEQYF. The CDR3 DNA follows: TGTGCCAGCAGTGAACAGACAGGGCGGTTCTACGAGCAGTACTTC.

J is TRBJ1-1 and V is TRBV7-2; possibly TRBD1 for D (5 bases). CDR1 is SGHTA and CDR2 is FQGNSA in the germline V gene. V was trimmed by 3 bases and J by 4 bases, leaving 18 bases between them. The CDR3 is made up of 16 amino acids. The CDR3 region is CASSFNGGSTATEAFF. In DNA form, the CDR3 reads TGTGCCAGCAGCTTCAATGGGGGGTCCACGGCCACTGAAGCTTTCTTT.

The chain carries TRBV13 and TRBJ1-4; unclear D gene. This CDR3 is 13 amino acids long. Germline V gives CDR1 PRHDT, CDR2 FYEKMQ (reference sequence). Trimming shortened V by 1 base and J by 8 bases, and 8 bases separated the two germline ends. CDR3 residues: CASSLARQEKLFF. Here the CDR3 DNA reads TGTGCCAGCAGCTTAGCCCGTCAGGAAAAACTGTTTTTT.

This chain links TRBV4-3 with TRBJ2-5; weak D call: TRBD1 (6 bases). Germline V gene data show CDR1 as LGHNA and CDR2 as YSLEER. V was pared by 5 bases and J by 0 bases, with 10 bases between. The CDR3 is made up of 14 amino acids. Here the CDR3 DNA reads TGCGCCAGCAGCTCCGGACAGCACCAAGAGACCCAGTACTTC. Its protein is CASSSGQHQETQYF.

The chain joins TRBV7-2 to TRBJ2-2; TRBD2 might be the D (7 bases). CDR1 and CDR2 from the germline V gene are SGHTA and FQGNSA. CDR3 length: 15 amino acids. Trimming pared 2 bases from V and 7 bases from J, leaving 14 bases between. CDR3 coding DNA: TGTGCCAGCAGCTTATTTGGGGGGGCCGTCGGGGAGCTGTTTTTT. Translated, it gives CASSLFGGAVGELFF. Full variable domain (remainder filled in from reference TRBV7-2 and TRBJ2-2): GAGVSQSPSNKVTEKGKDVELRCDPISGHTALYWYRQSLGQGLEFLIYFQGNSAPDKSGLPSDRFSAERTGGSVSTLTIQRTQQEDSAVYLCASSLFGGAVGELFFGEGSRLTVL.

The chain recombines TRBV7-6 with TRBJ2-6; a weak D match, TRBD2 (6 bases). Germline V gives CDR1 SGHVS, CDR2 FNYEAQ. The CDR3 has 18 residues. The V and J ends lost 5 bases and 0 bases respectively, with 17 bases between them. The CDR3 sequence: CASSPVEGRTSGANVLTF. The CDR3 bases are TGTGCCAGCAGCCCAGTGGAGGGGCGAACCTCTGGGGCCAACGTCCTGACTTTC.

J is TRBJ1-2 and V is TRBV4-3; the match to TRBD1 covers 9 bases. This CDR3 contains 15 residues. V shed 3 bases, J shed 8 bases, and the junction held 10 bases outside the gene matches. Germline CDR1 reads LGHNA; CDR2 reads YSLEER. The CDR3 here is CASSQEPTGGYGYTF. CDR3 bases: TGCGCCAGCAGCCAGGAACCGACAGGGGGGTACGGCTACACCTTC.

The chain employs TRBV9 and TRBJ1-1; the D is unclear. The CDR3 is 16 amino acids. CDR1 is SGDLS and CDR2 is YYNGEE in the germline V gene. The V end was cut by 5 bases, the J end by 4 bases, with 21 bases between. The CDR3 reads CASSGVGKGDATEAFF. CDR3 coding DNA: TGTGCCAGCAGTGGAGTCGGGAAGGGAGATGCCACTGAAGCTTTCTTT.

The CDR3 region has the DNA TGTGCCAGCAGCTTGTCGGTGAACACTGAAGCTTTCTTT. Protein sequence: CASSLSVNTEAFF. The rearrangement joins TRBV5-5 to TRBJ1-1; no reliable D call. The CDR3 has 13 residues. Per the germline V gene, CDR1 is SGHKS and CDR2 is YYEKEE (reference sequence). V shed 1 base and J shed 0 bases, with 4 bases lying between them.

The genes are TRBV6-2 or TRBV6-3 and TRBJ2-7; 9 bases are a match to TRBD2. This CDR3 has 20 residues. The germline V gene encodes CDR1 MNHEY and CDR2 SVGEGT. With V trimmed by 6 bases and J by 5 bases, 26 bases remained unmatched. The CDR3 DNA follows: TGTGCCAGCAGCCTCAGACCAGGGGTAGCGGGGGAGCGGGTCCGCGACGAGCAGTACTTC. Translated: CASSLRPGVAGERVRDEQYF.

This chain connects TRBV6-6 to TRBJ1-2; 8 bases fit TRBD1. The CDR3 contains 14 residues. CDR1 is MNHNY, CDR2 SVGAGI, per germline (reference sequence). The ends lost 8 bases at V and 6 bases at J; junction bases unmatched: 11. The CDR3 here is CASLGQGGVNGYTF. DNA of the CDR3: TGTGCCAGCCTAGGACAGGGCGGTGTCAATGGCTACACCTTC.

The chain couples TRBV7-2 to TRBJ2-7; unclear D gene. Germline V gene sequence: CDR1 SGHTA, CDR2 FQGNSA. V lost 3 bases and J lost 0, with 9 bases in between. The CDR3 is 14 residues long. The CDR3 region is CASSFWALSYEQYF. The CDR3 DNA follows: TGTGCCAGCAGCTTTTGGGCGCTCTCCTACGAGCAGTACTTC.

The chain carries TRBV3-1 (or the pseudogene TRBV3-2) and TRBJ2-1, with TRBD2 identical over 7 bases. Per germline, CDR1 LGHDT and CDR2 YNNKEL (reference sequence). The J segment lost 10 bases and the V segment lost 4 bases, leaving 13 bases of the junction unmatched. This CDR3 comprises 15 residues. The CDR3: CASSRPTSAGAEQFF. The CDR3, as DNA: TGTGCCAGCAGCCGCCCCACTAGCGCTGGGGCGGAGCAGTTCTTC.

Comment on this clone: Additional DNA sequences in this sample encode the identical CDR3. The genes are TRBV6-4 and TRBJ1-1, with TRBD1 as a possible D gene (5 bases). The V gene's germline CDR1 is MRHNA and CDR2 SNTAGT. The CDR3 loop spans 13 amino acids. The ends were cut back, 3 bases at V and 4 bases at J, with 9 bases in the middle. CDR3 sequence reads: CASSEGRGTEAFF. Written as DNA, the CDR3 is TGTGCCAGCAGTGAGGGGAGGGGCACTGAAGCTTTCTTT.

The sample holds one count of this clone. This rearrangement joins TRBV19 to TRBJ1-2; tentatively, D is TRBD1 (5 bases). This CDR3 is built from 18 residues. Germline CDR1 reads LNHDA; CDR2 reads SQIVND (reference sequence). V was clipped by 3 bases and J by 1 base, with 21 bases between them. CDR3 DNA: TGTGCCAGTAGTATGGAAACCGGTGGTGGGGGGGTTAACTATGGCTACACCTTC. This codes for CASSMETGGGGVNYGYTF. Full variable domain (outside the CDR3, taken from reference TRBV19 and TRBJ1-2): DGGITQSPKYLFRKEGQNVTLSCEQNLNHDAMYWYRQDPGQGLRLIYYSQIVNDFQKGDIAEGYSVSREKKESFPLTVTSAQKNPTAFYLCASSMETGGGGVNYGYTFGSGTRLTVV.

The chain employs TRBV11-2 and TRBJ1-1, with 10 bases matching TRBD1. V shed 4 bases, J shed 4 bases, and the junction held 6 bases outside the gene matches. Per the germline V gene, CDR1 is SGHAT and CDR2 is FQNNGV. The CDR3 sequence is 15 residues long. The CDR3 region is CASSSDRGQGTEAFF. CDR3 in DNA: TGTGCCAGCAGCTCAGACAGGGGGCAGGGCACTGAAGCTTTCTTT.

The rearrangement joins TRBV4-1 to TRBJ1-2; the D is unclear. Trimming cost V 0 bases and J 8 bases, with 16 bases left between them. The germline V gene has CDR1 MGHRA and CDR2 YSYEKL. This CDR3 comprises 15 residues. The CDR3 is CASSQDFVLRNGYTF. The CDR3 DNA sequence: TGCGCCAGCAGCCAAGATTTTGTACTTCGTAACGGCTACACCTTC.

V usage is TRBV19 and J usage is TRBJ1-2, with 11 bases matching TRBD1. The germline V gene encodes CDR1 LNHDA and CDR2 SQIVND (reference sequence). V gave up 9 bases and J gave up 8 bases; unmatched junction bases: 8. The CDR3 covers 13 residues. CDR3 sequence reads: CASRTGGMEGYTF. The DNA of the CDR3 is TGTGCCAGCAGGACAGGGGGCATGGAAGGCTACACCTTC.

This chain joins TRBV20-1 and TRBJ2-1; 7 bases are shared with TRBD1. V shed 3 bases and J 5 bases; nucleotides not matched to a gene: 7. The CDR3 covers 14 residues. Germline lookup yields CDR1 DFQATT and CDR2 SNEGSKA (reference sequence). As DNA, the CDR3 is TGCAGTGCTAGTTGGGACAGCGCCCACAATGAGCAGTTCTTC. Residues: CSASWDSAHNEQFF.

This rearrangement joins TRBV7-3 to TRBJ2-5, with D tentatively TRBD2 (7 bases). V was clipped by 5 bases and J by 4 bases, with 17 bases between them. CDR1 and CDR2 from the germline V gene are SGHTA and FQGTGA. This CDR3 has 15 amino acids. CDR3 in DNA: TGTGCCAGCAGCCGAGCCGGGGGGCCAGGAGAGACCCAGTACTTC. It translates to CASSRAGGPGETQYF.

The CDR3 sequence is CASSRDNYNEQFF. CDR3 in DNA: TGTGCCAGCAGCCGCGACAACTACAATGAGCAGTTCTTC. This chain uses TRBV12-3 or TRBV12-4 with TRBJ2-1; D is unclear. V lost 6 bases and J 3 bases, leaving 9 bases between the germline ends. This CDR3 contains 13 residues.

The chain has TRBV20-1 and TRBJ2-2, with D tentatively TRBD1 (6 bases). Germline lookup yields CDR1 DFQATT and CDR2 SNEGSKA (reference sequence). V was clipped by 3 bases and J by 4 bases, with 15 bases between them. This CDR3 is built from 15 residues. The chain's CDR3 is CSASHRVRSTGELFF. CDR3 in DNA: TGCAGTGCTAGTCACAGGGTCCGTAGCACCGGGGAGCTGTTTTTT.